This entry is about one T cell receptor beta chain. Its cognate antigen is unknown. The length of the CDR3 is 13 residues. Germline loops: CDR1 SGHDN, CDR2 FVKESK. These data come from a study of CXCR3-negative and CXCR3-positive naive CD8 T cells. The TRB cDNA libraries were prepared by 5' RACE with UMI labels. TCRdb derives one entry per CDR3 protein from the 5' RACE reads, leaving out DNA. Its listing shows approximately 20,000 distinct CDR3 sequences. Study-wide results and caveats: Cryopreserved cells showed partially decreased CXCR3 expression, and most assays used fresh PBMCs. The study found comparably high diversity in both naive subsets and much lower diversity in memory CD8+ cells.

The sequence was collected from a human donor in good health. Some clones in this sample may be carry-over from other donors' samples. Sequencing was carried out using memory CD8+ T cells from blood. The chain carries TRBV14 and TRBJ1-2. The CDR3 protein is CASSQGFRYGYTF.